The clone carrying this T cell receptor (beta chain) is a singleton in its sample. The entry originates in a study of blood T cell repertoires in COVID-19. In the study overall: T cells, B-cell-depleted T cells, or PBMCs provided the cDNA or gDNA that served as material.

Enrolled through a virtual design, the participants were between roughly 18 and 95 years of age and came from under 30 US areas. Either two negative PCRs, clearance, or symptom resolution qualified Cohort 3 donors as recovered. Original processing notes: Quantification of nucleated cells was approximated via reference gene primer amplification. The repertoire was sequenced with immunoSEQ multiplex PCR; TCRdb's copy has only in-frame clones and lacks some. From that table come the V and J calls and clone size; the DNA was used to work out D and trimming. The profile shows 150,000 to 200,000 clones, 80% to 90% of them singletons. The germline gives CDR1 SSHAT, CDR2 FNYEAQ (reference sequence). V was cut by 5 bases and J by 2 bases, with 9 bases left in between. The length of the CDR3 is 14 residues.

The J gene is TRBJ2-2, the V gene TRBV7-7, with D unresolved. Input material: PBMCs or T cells enriched from blood (not recorded which). This TCR was sampled from a man aged 45-65 years who had recovered from COVID-19. The CDR3 reads CASSKQANTGELFF. DNA for the CDR3: TGTGCCAGCAGCAAGCAGGCAAACACCGGGGAGCTGTTTTTT.